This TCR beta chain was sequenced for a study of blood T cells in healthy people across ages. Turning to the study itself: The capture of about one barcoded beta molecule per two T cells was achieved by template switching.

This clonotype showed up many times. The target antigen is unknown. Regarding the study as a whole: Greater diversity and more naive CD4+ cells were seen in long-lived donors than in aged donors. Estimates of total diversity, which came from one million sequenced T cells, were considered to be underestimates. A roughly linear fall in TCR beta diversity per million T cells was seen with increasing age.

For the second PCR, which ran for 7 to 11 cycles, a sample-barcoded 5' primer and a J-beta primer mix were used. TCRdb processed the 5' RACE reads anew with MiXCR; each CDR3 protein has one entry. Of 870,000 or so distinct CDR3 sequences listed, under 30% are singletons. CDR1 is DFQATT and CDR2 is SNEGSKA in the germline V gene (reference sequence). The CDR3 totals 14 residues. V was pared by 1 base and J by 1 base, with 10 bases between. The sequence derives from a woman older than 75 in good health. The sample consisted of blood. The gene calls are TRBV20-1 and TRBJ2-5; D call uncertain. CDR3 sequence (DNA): TGCAGTGCTAGAGTTCCCCTCCCCCAAGAGACCCAGTACTTC. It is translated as CSARVPLPQETQYF.